A selection of T cell receptor beta chains follows, all from one sample in a study of T cell responses to AZD1222 COVID-19 vaccine. Here immunoSEQ multiplex PCR was the method, and the copy in TCRdb shows in-frame clones only, minus some. The sample has about 120,000 clones, roughly 89% seen once. Sequencing was performed on peripheral blood, taken on day 0 of AZD1222 vaccination. The receptors derive from an adult in good health. The CDR3 runs from the conserved cysteine through the conserved F or W. A D gene is named only where the DNA matches it firmly. Some rows mark clone size as missing; the rest say once, few, many or name a class of expanded clone.

>TRBJ1-5|-|-|TRBV28
CASSISQGYVQPQHF
TGTGCCAGCAGTATATCACAGGGTTACGTTCAGCCCCAGCATTTT
>TRBJ1-2|-|once|TRBV7-9
CASSFEGSGYTF
TGTGCCAGCAGCTTTGAGGGGAGCGGCTACACCTTC
>TRBJ2-7|-|-|TRBV6-6
CATERGNEQYF
TGTGCCACCGAACGGGGCAACGAGCAGTACTTC
>TRBJ2-7|TRBD1|-|TRBV6-1
CASSEQGAGSYEQYF
TGTGCCAGCAGTGAGCAGGGGGCCGGGTCCTACGAGCAGTACTTC
>TRBJ2-5|-|-|TRBV29-1
CSVLGETQYF
TGCAGCGTTCTCGGAGAGACCCAGTACTTC
>TRBJ1-1|-|-|TRBV10-2
CASSEQGGTEAFF
TGCGCCAGCAGTGAACAGGGAGGGACTGAAGCTTTCTTT
>TRBJ2-7|TRBD1|-|TRBV5-1
CASSPDRGFSYEQYF
TGCGCCAGCAGCCCAGACAGGGGCTTCTCCTACGAGCAGTACTTC
>TRBJ1-6|TRBD1|-|TRBV3-1/TRBV3-2
CASSPGQGGNSPLHF
TGTGCCAGCAGCCCCGGACAGGGTGGGAATTCACCCCTCCACTTT
>TRBJ2-1|-|-|TRBV29-1
CSVAGQQVRNEQFF
TGCAGCGTTGCGGGCCAACAAGTCAGAAATGAGCAGTTCTTC
>TRBJ1-2|-|-|TRBV6-1
CASSEGLGQRYGYTF
TGTGCCAGCAGTGAAGGTTTAGGCCAGCGCTATGGCTACACCTTC
>TRBJ2-2|TRBD1|-|TRBV18
CASSPGQVSGELFF
TGTGCCAGCTCACCCGGACAGGTCTCCGGGGAGCTGTTTTTT
>TRBJ1-2|-|-|TRBV30
CAWSVSQGHGYTF
TGTGCCTGGAGTGTAAGCCAGGGTCATGGCTACACCTTC
>TRBJ1-2|-|-|TRBV30
CAWSEKTGLSGYTF
TGTGCCTGGAGTGAGAAAACAGGGTTGAGTGGCTACACCTTC
>TRBJ1-5|TRBD1|-|TRBV5-1
CASSLRGARDRVQPQHF
TGCGCCAGCAGCCTAAGGGGGGCTCGGGACAGGGTTCAGCCCCAGCATTTT
>TRBJ1-2|-|-|TRBV12-5
CASGDIALGYTF
TGTGCTAGTGGCGACATAGCGCTAGGCTACACCTTC
>TRBJ2-2|-|-|TRBV27
CASSFRQFSGTGELFF
TGTGCCAGCAGTTTTCGGCAGTTTAGTGGCACCGGGGAGCTGTTTTTT
>TRBJ1-1|-|-|TRBV5-5
CASSLGGDTEAFF
TGTGCCAGCAGCTTGGGGGGAGACACTGAAGCTTTCTTT
>TRBJ1-2|-|-|TRBV4-2
CASSQEAGGYTF
TGTGCCAGCAGCCAAGAGGCGGGTGGCTACACCTTC
>TRBJ2-7|-|-|TRBV19
CASSTRLPTTYEQYF
TGTGCCAGTAGTACAAGACTGCCTACGACCTACGAGCAGTACTTC
>TRBJ1-1|-|-|TRBV19
CASSSTLVGLMNTEAFF
TGTGCCAGTAGTAGCACCCTTGTGGGGCTAATGAACACTGAAGCTTTCTTT
>TRBJ2-3|-|few|TRBV12-3/TRBV12-4
CASGEYTDTQYF
TGCGCGTCGGGAGAATACACAGATACGCAGTATTTT
>TRBJ1-3|-|few|TRBV9
CASSVGGNTIYF
TGTGCCAGCAGCGTAGGAGGAAACACCATATATTTT
>TRBJ1-3|-|-|TRBV6-1
CASREDGGTNTIYF
TGTGCCAGCAGAGAAGACGGGGGCACAAACACCATATATTTT
>TRBJ2-7|TRBD2|-|TRBV2
CASSGAGVNYEQYF
TGTGCCAGCAGCGGAGCGGGAGTGAACTACGAGCAGTACTTC
>TRBJ1-1|-|-|TRBV6-5
CASRTGQNTEAFF
TGTGCCAGCAGGACCGGGCAGAACACTGAAGCTTTCTTT
>TRBJ1-1|TRBD1|-|TRBV25-1
CASSEELGQGKNTEAFF
TGTGCCAGCAGTGAAGAATTGGGACAGGGGAAGAACACTGAAGCTTTCTTT
>TRBJ2-1|-|once|TRBV28
CASSLNGPGGLGEQFF
TGTGCCAGCAGTTTAAATGGTCCTGGGGGTTTGGGTGAGCAGTTCTTC
>TRBJ1-5|-|-|TRBV29-1
CSALMDSSNQPQHF
TGCAGCGCCTTGATGGACAGTAGCAATCAGCCCCAGCATTTT
>TRBJ2-5|TRBD1|-|TRBV5-6
CASSLDRGKGETQYF
TGTGCCAGCAGCTTAGACAGGGGGAAGGGAGAGACCCAGTACTTC
>TRBJ2-3|TRBD2|-|TRBV9
CASSVRTSGSVDTQYF
TGTGCCAGCAGCGTACGGACTAGCGGGAGTGTCGATACGCAGTATTTT
>TRBJ1-5|-|once|TRBV13
CASSLGFLANQPQHF
TGTGCCAGCAGCTTAGGGTTTCTGGCCAATCAGCCCCAGCATTTT
>TRBJ1-1|TRBD1|-|TRBV12-3/TRBV12-4
CASSPFRGTEAFF
TGTGCCAGCAGTCCTTTCAGGGGGACTGAAGCTTTCTTT
>TRBJ2-5|-|-|TRBV27
CASSPSRETQYF
TGTGCCAGCAGTCCGTCGCGGGAGACCCAGTACTTC
>TRBJ1-5|-|-|TRBV12-3/TRBV12-4
CASSFGGNQPQHF
TGTGCCAGCAGTTTCGGAGGGAATCAGCCCCAGCATTTT
>TRBJ2-7|-|-|TRBV28
CASQRGVEQYF
TGTGCCAGTCAGAGGGGAGTCGAGCAGTACTTC
>TRBJ1-5|-|-|TRBV5-8
CASSSGALGSQHF
TGTGCCAGCAGCTCCGGGGCTTTGGGATCCCAGCATTTT
>TRBJ2-3|-|-|TRBV5-1
CASSNGPSTDTQYF
TGCGCCAGCAGCAATGGACCGAGCACAGATACGCAGTATTTT
>TRBJ1-6|-|once|TRBV9
CASSVRDKVNSPLHF
TGTGCCAGCAGCGTAAGGGACAAGGTGAATTCACCCCTCCACTTT
>TRBJ1-5|TRBD1|-|TRBV19
CASSEQGGQPQHF
TGTGCCAGTAGTGAACAGGGGGGTCAGCCCCAGCATTTT
>TRBJ2-1|-|-|TRBV24-1
CATKDRDTNEQFF
TGTGCCACCAAAGACCGGGACACCAATGAGCAGTTCTTC
>TRBJ2-7|-|-|TRBV5-6
CASSLFKVASEQYF
TGTGCCAGCAGCTTGTTTAAGGTTGCCTCCGAGCAGTACTTC
>TRBJ2-7|-|-|TRBV7-9
CASSPSSYEQYF
TGTGCCAGCAGCCCAAGTTCCTACGAGCAGTACTTC
>TRBJ2-7|-|-|TRBV7-9
CASSGPGTGALYEQYF
TGTGCCAGCAGCGGACCCGGGACGGGGGCGTTGTACGAGCAGTACTTC
>TRBJ2-7|-|few|TRBV27
CASSSPYYEQYF
TGTGCCAGCAGCAGCCCTTACTACGAGCAGTACTTC
>TRBJ1-1|-|-|TRBV5-6
CASSATGRGLMNTEAFF
TGTGCCAGCAGCGCCACCGGGAGAGGACTAATGAACACTGAAGCTTTCTTT
>TRBJ2-7|TRBD2|-|TRBV12-5
CASGPPAGGGPYEQYF
TGTGCTAGTGGGCCTCCTGCCGGGGGGGGCCCCTACGAGCAGTACTTC
>TRBJ1-1|-|-|TRBV7-9
CASSLLKGQKVEAFF
TGTGCCAGCAGCTTACTTAAAGGGCAGAAAGTTGAAGCTTTCTTT
>TRBJ1-5|-|-|TRBV2
CASTGFLSNQPQHF
TGTGCCAGCACCGGTTTCCTGAGCAATCAGCCCCAGCATTTT
>TRBJ2-7|TRBD1|-|TRBV4-1
CASSQWDRGSMEQYF
TGCGCCAGCAGCCAATGGGACAGGGGCAGTATGGAGCAGTACTTC
>TRBJ2-4|-|-|TRBV14
CASSRSSAKNIQYF
TGTGCCAGCAGCCGGTCTTCAGCCAAAAACATTCAGTACTTC
>TRBJ1-1|TRBD1|-|TRBV30
CAWSKGQTDTEAFF
TGTGCCTGGAGCAAGGGACAGACTGACACTGAAGCTTTCTTT
>TRBJ1-3|TRBD1|-|TRBV5-6
CASSWWTGLTRNTIYF
TGTGCCAGCAGCTGGTGGACAGGACTGACCCGAAACACCATATATTTT
>TRBJ2-1|TRBD1|-|TRBV15
CATSGSSGTGVYEQFF
TGTGCCACCAGCGGAAGTTCCGGGACAGGGGTCTATGAGCAGTTCTTC
>TRBJ1-1|TRBD1|-|TRBV5-4
CASSLGGQGNTEAFF
TGTGCCAGCAGCTTGGGGGGACAGGGAAACACTGAAGCTTTCTTT
>TRBJ1-1|-|-|TRBV19
CASSFLMNTEAFF
TGTGCCAGTAGTTTTCTGATGAACACTGAAGCTTTCTTT
>TRBJ1-3|-|-|TRBV6-5
CASSYGPRSGNTIYF
TGTGCCAGCAGTTATGGGCCACGCTCTGGAAACACCATATATTTT
>TRBJ1-1|-|-|TRBV28
CASSQGGHTEAFF
TGTGCCAGCAGCCAAGGTGGGCACACTGAAGCTTTCTTT
>TRBJ1-1|-|-|TRBV4-2
CASSQRLRADTEAFF
TGTGCCAGCAGCCAAAGGTTAAGGGCAGACACTGAAGCTTTCTTT
>TRBJ1-4|-|-|TRBV5-1
CASSFQGVNEKLFF
TGCGCCAGCAGCTTCCAGGGAGTCAATGAAAAACTGTTTTTT